The clone carrying this T cell receptor beta chain showed up many times. The antigen is unknown. This entry comes from a study of T-cell reconstitution after alpha-beta-depleted transplantation in children. Overall study findings and caveats: Several hundred graft clones that had expanded were reportedly the source of alpha-beta T cells about two months after transplant. Certain patients had high TCRbeta diversity at day 60, and it came from recipient T cells and thymic progenitors that survived. A year post-transplant, T-cell counts and diversity derived mostly from newly produced T cells.

The CDR3 contains 16 residues. V shed 3 bases, J shed 4 bases, and the junction held 10 bases outside the gene matches. The germline gives CDR1 MGHRA, CDR2 YSYEKL. Unique molecular identifiers were used in preparing the TCRbeta library. TCRdb re-analysed the PCR reads in MiXCR, keeping a single row per CDR3 protein. Altogether 150,000 to 250,000 distinct CDR3 sequences are present, 5.5% to 7% being singletons, with the ten largest covering roughly 4.8%. The V call is TRBV4-1, the J call TRBJ2-3; 7 bases match TRBD1. This specimen was PBMCs, taken before TCRalphabeta/CD19-depleted stem cell transplant. The origin of this receptor is a girl less than two years old with combined immunodeficiency, due to receive a stem cell transplant. Here the CDR3 reads CASSQVIGDSADTQYF. In DNA form, the CDR3 reads TGCGCCAGCAGCCAGGTGATTGGGGACAGCGCAGATACGCAGTATTTT.